Below, 23 T cell receptor beta chains from the same sample are listed, as sequenced in a study of regulatory T cells in long-lasting Graves disease. The time point here: persistent/refractory GD, antithyroid drugs over 5 years with positive TRAb. PBMC RNA served as the TCR library source. Libraries of TCR beta came from iRepertoire HTBI primers plus Arm-PCR of CDR3 regions. From the multiplex PCR reads, TCRdb called clonotypes with MiXCR, one entry per CDR3 protein. The sample records 650,000 to 850,000 distinct CDR3 sequences, roughly 30% being singletons. The sample in question was peripheral blood mononuclear cells (PBMCs), obtained when the disease was refractory, from a patient treated with antithyroid drugs. These TCRs come from a female donor with Graves disease.

This chain joins TRBV19 and TRBJ1-5; TRBD1 might be the D (6 bases). This CDR3 spans 15 amino acids. With 4 bases removed from V and 5 bases from J, the gap between germline ends came to 15 bases. The germline V gene has CDR1 LNHDA and CDR2 SQIVND (reference sequence). The CDR3 bases are TGTGCCAGTAGTAAGGGAGACAGGACGGATCAGCCCCAGCATTTT. This codes for CASSKGDRTDQPQHF.

V is TRBV19 and J is TRBJ2-4, with 8 bases identical to TRBD1. CDR1 and CDR2 from the germline V gene are LNHDA and SQIVND (reference sequence). V trimming: 9 bases; J trimming: 8 bases; junction bases outside the gene matches: 12. The CDR3 runs 14 residues. Here the CDR3 reads CASHDRGIRDIQYF. The CDR3 bases are TGTGCCAGCCACGACAGGGGAATTCGTGACATTCAGTACTTC.

This clonotype was detected a few times. The chain joins TRBV11-1 to TRBJ2-2; 9 nucleotides match TRBD2. This CDR3 comprises 14 residues. The V gene's germline CDR1 is SGHAT and CDR2 FQDESV (reference sequence). The J segment lost 6 bases and the V segment lost 6 bases, leaving 5 bases of the junction unmatched. The chain's CDR3 is CASRQGLAPGELFF. The CDR3 bases are TGTGCCAGCAGACAGGGACTAGCCCCCGGGGAGCTGTTTTTT.

This clonotype appeared a few times. The rearrangement links TRBV27 to TRBJ2-5; TRBD1 aligns across 7 bases. V shed 5 bases and J 0 bases; nucleotides not matched to a gene: 6. Germline CDR1 and CDR2: MNHEY and SMNVEV (reference sequence). CDR3 length equals 15 residues. The CDR3 sequence: CASSQLTGNQETQYF. The DNA of the CDR3 is TGTGCCAGCAGTCAATTGACAGGGAACCAAGAGACCCAGTACTTC.

The V and J genes are TRBV19 and TRBJ2-2; TRBD2 matches 8 bases. CDR1 is LNHDA, CDR2 SQIVND, per germline (reference sequence). This CDR3 is 16 amino acids long. The J segment lost 0 bases and the V segment lost 7 bases, leaving 7 bases of the junction unmatched. The CDR3 DNA reads as TGTGCCAGTACCGCGCAGCGGGGGACGAACACCGGGGAGCTGTTTTTT. Amino acids: CASTAQRGTNTGELFF.

The chain combines TRBV20-1 with TRBJ1-1, with D perhaps TRBD1 (5 bases). Germline V gene sequence: CDR1 DFQATT, CDR2 SNEGSKA (reference sequence). V dropped 5 bases and J dropped 1 base, with 23 bases sitting between them. The CDR3 extends over 17 amino acids. The CDR3 DNA is TGCAGTGCTCGAGGAGCGGGGGATGAGGAGAGGAACACTGAAGCTTTCTTT. Protein: CSARGAGDEERNTEAFF.

This clonotype was seen a few times. This rearrangement joins TRBV28 to TRBJ2-2; tentatively, D is TRBD1 (5 bases). Trimming took 6 bases from V and 6 from J, leaving 8 bases between them. The CDR3 covers 12 residues. Germline V gene data show CDR1 as MDHEN and CDR2 as SYDVKM. CDR3 nucleotides: TGTGCCAGCAGCAGGGAATCCGGGGAGCTGTTTTTT. Its translation is CASSRESGELFF. Filled out from reference TRBV28 and TRBJ2-2, the complete variable domain reads DVKVTQSSRYLVKRTGEKVFLECVQDMDHENMFWYRQDPGLGLRLIYFSYDVKMKEKGDIPEGYSVSREKKERFSLILESASTNQTSMYLCASSRESGELFFGEGSRLTVL.

This clonotype turned up a few times. V gene TRBV30 combines with J gene TRBJ1-1; possibly TRBD1 for D (5 bases). The V and J ends lost 4 bases and 1 base respectively, with 10 bases between them. The CDR3 runs to 13 residues. Germline lookup yields CDR1 GTSNPN and CDR2 SVGIG (reference sequence). The CDR3 protein is CAWNNGGNTEAFF. The CDR3 DNA reads as TGTGCCTGGAACAACGGGGGGAACACTGAAGCTTTCTTT.

The CDR3 DNA follows: TGCAGTGCTAGAGATCCGGGAAGCGTTTACGAGCAGTACTTC. It translates to CSARDPGSVYEQYF. The chain combines TRBV20-1 with TRBJ2-7, with D perhaps matching TRBD2 (5 bases). Trimming took 0 bases from V and 4 from J, leaving 13 bases between them. CDR1 DFQATT and CDR2 SNEGSKA come from the germline V gene (reference sequence). This CDR3 contains 14 residues.

There are many counts of this clonotype. This chain links TRBV2 with TRBJ1-6; TRBD1 matches 8 bases. CDR3 length: 15 amino acids. From germline, CDR1 is SNHLY and CDR2 FYNNEI. V shed 5 bases, J shed 7 bases, and the junction held 7 bases outside the gene matches. The CDR3 DNA sequence: TGTGCCAGCAGTCGGACAGGGACGGCGAATTCACCCCTCCACTTT. Translated: CASSRTGTANSPLHF.

This clonotype was seen a handful of times. The chain joins TRBV6-1 to TRBJ1-1; TRBD1 might be the D (5 bases). In germline, CDR1 is MNHNS, CDR2 SASEGT. There are 14 residues in the CDR3. The V and J ends lost 4 bases and 2 bases respectively, with 11 bases between them. The CDR3 bases are TGTGCCAGCAGTGCGACGGGGGTTAACACTGAAGCTTTCTTT. This codes for CASSATGVNTEAFF.

In this sample, this clonotype turned up a few times. The V and J genes are TRBV12-5 and TRBJ2-7; D might be TRBD2 (5 bases). CDR3 length: 13 amino acids. The germline V and J ends were trimmed by 5 bases and 3 bases, with 11 bases remaining between them. The germline gives CDR1 LGHNT, CDR2 FRNRAP. CDR3 sequence reads: CASGRSEGYEQYF. For the CDR3, the DNA is TGTGCTAGTGGTCGATCCGAGGGCTACGAGCAGTACTTC.

CDR3 protein: CASSSDGSTEAFF. CDR3 in DNA: TGCGCCAGCAGCTCAGACGGGTCCACTGAAGCTTTCTTT. This chain uses TRBV5-1 with TRBJ1-1; D remains unclear. Trimming pared 3 bases from V and 4 bases from J, leaving 10 bases between. CDR1 and CDR2 from the germline V gene are SGHRS and YFSETQ. The CDR3 runs to 13 residues.

This clonotype was seen only a few times. The J gene is TRBJ2-3, the V gene TRBV6-5; D is ambiguous. V was clipped by 0 bases and J by 2 bases, with 6 bases between them. There are 14 residues in the CDR3. Germline-derived CDR1 and CDR2 are MNHEY and SVGAGI. CDR3: CASSYSSTTDTQYF. The CDR3 nucleotides are TGTGCCAGCAGTTACTCGTCCACCACAGATACGCAGTATTTT.

There are many counts of this clonotype. The gene calls are TRBV30 and TRBJ2-5; either TRBD1 or TRBD2 may fit D (5 bases each). Trimming took 5 bases from V and 8 from J, leaving 12 bases between them. There are 11 residues in the CDR3. Germline V gene lookup returns CDR1 GTSNPN and CDR2 SVGIG (reference sequence). CDR3 in amino acids: CAWGTAPTQYF. DNA of the CDR3: TGTGCCTGGGGGACCGCACCAACCCAGTACTTC.

This chain joins TRBV6-1 and TRBJ1-1, with D possibly matching TRBD1 (5 bases). The CDR3 is 12 amino acids. Germline CDR1 and CDR2: MNHNS and SASEGT. The ends were cut back, 8 bases at V and 1 base at J, with 8 bases in the middle. As DNA, the CDR3 is TGTGCCAGCCAGGACACGAACACTGAAGCTTTCTTT. Residues: CASQDTNTEAFF.

This chain connects TRBV7-2 to TRBJ1-5; possibly TRBD1 for D (5 bases). The CDR3 length is 15 residues. V lost 2 bases and J lost 5, with 13 bases in between. The germline V gene has CDR1 SGHTA and CDR2 FQGNSA. In nucleotides, the CDR3 is TGTGCCAGCAGCTTAAGAACAGGTCAACATCAGCCCCAGCATTTT. As protein: CASSLRTGQHQPQHF.

The chain joins TRBV9 to TRBJ1-2; no definite D call. The CDR3 has 14 residues. V lost 4 bases, J lost 8 bases, and 18 bases lay in between. Germline V CDR1 and CDR2: SGDLS, YYNGEE. The CDR3 reads CASSSSAGNSGYTF. CDR3 in DNA: TGTGCCAGCAGCTCAAGCGCAGGTAACTCCGGCTACACCTTC.

The chain couples TRBV19 to TRBJ1-5; TRBD1 matches 9 bases. V shed 10 bases and J 5 bases; nucleotides not matched to a gene: 9. The CDR3 consists of 14 residues. The V gene's germline CDR1 is LNHDA and CDR2 SQIVND (reference sequence). CDR3 DNA sequence: TGTGCCACTAGCACCCGGGACAGGGATCAGCCCCAGCATTTT. Translated, it gives CATSTRDRDQPQHF.

The sample holds a few counts of this clonotype. The chain is built from TRBV20-1 and TRBJ2-7, with D perhaps matching TRBD2 (6 bases). Trimming pared 0 bases from V and 4 bases from J, leaving 13 bases between. The V gene's germline CDR1 is DFQATT and CDR2 SNEGSKA (reference sequence). The CDR3 sequence is 14 residues long. The CDR3 bases are TGCAGTGCTAGAGATCCGAGCGGGTGGTACGAGCAGTACTTC. It is translated as CSARDPSGWYEQYF.

This clonotype was found a few times. This chain links TRBV6-5 with TRBJ1-2, with 7 positions matching TRBD1. The CDR3 consists of 16 residues. With 2 bases clipped from V and 4 bases from J, the junction kept 10 bases outside the gene matches. Germline V gene data show CDR1 as MNHEY and CDR2 as SVGAGI. The CDR3 DNA is TGTGCCAGCAGTTACGATGCAGGGGGAGTTCTCTATGGCTACACCTTC. Translated: CASSYDAGGVLYGYTF.

The V and J genes are TRBV7-3 and TRBJ2-7; the D is unclear. The CDR3 runs 15 residues. CDR1 is SGHTA and CDR2 is FQGTGA in the germline V gene. The V end lost 5 bases, the J end lost 0 bases, and 14 bases lay between the germline ends. The CDR3 DNA reads TGTGCCAGCAGCCGTACACGGATATACTCCTACGAGCAGTACTTC. It is translated as CASSRTRIYSYEQYF.

The chain couples TRBV6-1 to TRBJ1-5, with TRBD1 identical over 11 bases. V lost 6 bases and J lost 10; bases outside the gene matches: 11. The CDR3 extends over 15 amino acids. Germline lookup yields CDR1 MNHNS and CDR2 SASEGT. CDR3 loop: CASSEDRGRLGPQHF. For the CDR3, the DNA is TGTGCCAGCAGCGAGGACAGGGGGCGGCTTGGTCCCCAGCATTTT.